The rows below give T cell receptor beta chains drawn from one sample of a study of cytomegalovirus exposure and HLA in healthy donors. Some clones are missing from TCRdb's copy, which holds only in-frame ones; the method was immunoSEQ multiplex PCR. The sample consists of about 44,000 clones, roughly 93% of them appearing once. Sequencing was done on a sample of PBMCs. These receptor sequences come from a woman aged 18-30 years in good health and CMV-seronegative. Both conserved end residues are part of each CDR3. D genes are given only for firm matches. Size is omitted from some rows. Given values are once, few, many or a class for expanded clones.

TGTGCCAGCAGCTTGGATGGGCGAAACACTGAAGCTTTCTTT	CASSLDGRNTEAFF	NA	NA	TRBV5-6	TRBJ1-1
TGTGCCAGTAGTACGGGAGGCTACGAGCAGTACTTC	CASSTGGYEQYF	NA	TRBD2	TRBV19	TRBJ2-7
TGTGCCAGCAGCTTGAGTCCGGGCTCCTACGAGCAGTACTTC	CASSLSPGSYEQYF	NA	NA	TRBV5-4	TRBJ2-7
TGTGCCAGCAGCGCAACAGGGGGCACTGAAGCTTTCTTT	CASSATGGTEAFF	NA	TRBD1	TRBV7-9	TRBJ1-1
TGTGCCAGTAGTATAGGACAGGTCACTCAGCCCCAGCATTTT	CASSIGQVTQPQHF	NA	NA	TRBV19	TRBJ1-5
TGTGCCAGCAGCTTTGGGGAGAGCTCCTACAATGAGCAGTTCTTC	CASSFGESSYNEQFF	NA	NA	TRBV7-9	TRBJ2-1
TGCGCCAGCAGCCAGTACGTGGGGCAAGGTAACAATGAGCAGTTCTTC	CASSQYVGQGNNEQFF	NA	NA	TRBV4-1	TRBJ2-1
TGTGCCAGCAGTTACACTGCGGGGAGCACAGATACGCAGTATTTT	CASSYTAGSTDTQYF	NA	NA	TRBV6-5	TRBJ2-3
TGTGCCAGCAGCCTCACCAGTAGCGGACCGCAGTACTTC	CASSLTSSGPQYF	NA	NA	TRBV14	TRBJ2-7
TGTGCCAGCAGCGGAGAAGGGGTTCAAGGGACAGGGTCGACGTATGGCTACACCTTC	CASSGEGVQGTGSTYGYTF	NA	TRBD1	TRBV9	TRBJ1-2
TGTGCCAGCAGCTTAGACAGGTTTCTGAGCGGGGCGAACACCGGGGAGCTGTTTTTT	CASSLDRFLSGANTGELFF	NA	TRBD2	TRBV11-2	TRBJ2-2
TGTGCCATCAGTGAGAGGGTGACAGGAGCCTACAATGAGCAGTTCTTC	CAISERVTGAYNEQFF	NA	NA	TRBV10-3	TRBJ2-1
TGTGCCTGGGGGCCTCGCGGGGGCGGAGATACGCAGTATTTT	CAWGPRGGGDTQYF	NA	NA	TRBV30	TRBJ2-3
TGTGCCAGCAGCTTGATCGGGAGGGTGTATAGCAATCAGCCCCAGCATTTT	CASSLIGRVYSNQPQHF	NA	NA	TRBV5-4	TRBJ1-5
TGTGCCAGCAGTTTATTCAACGGAGGAGATACGCAGTATTTT	CASSLFNGGDTQYF	NA	NA	TRBV27	TRBJ2-3
TGTGCCAGCAGCCCAAAACCCGGGACAGTCTACAATGAGCAGTTCTTC	CASSPKPGTVYNEQFF	once	TRBD1	TRBV11-2	TRBJ2-1
TGCGCCAGCAGCCAAGAAGCGGGGCTCTATGGCTACACCTTC	CASSQEAGLYGYTF	NA	NA	TRBV4-1	TRBJ1-2
TGCGCCAGCAGCTTGGCATCCGGCTCCTACAATGAGCAGTTCTTC	CASSLASGSYNEQFF	NA	NA	TRBV5-1	TRBJ2-1
TGTGCCAGCAGCACAGACCGGACTAGCGGGGGGCCCAGCCAAGAGACCCAGTACTTC	CASSTDRTSGGPSQETQYF	NA	TRBD2	TRBV2	TRBJ2-5
TGTGCCAGCAGCTGGGCAGGGCTTTCTGGAAACACCATATATTTT	CASSWAGLSGNTIYF	NA	NA	TRBV5-6	TRBJ1-3
TGTGCTAGCAGCACCAGGACTATCTCTGGGGCCAACGTCCTGACTTTC	CASSTRTISGANVLTF	NA	NA	TRBV7-7	TRBJ2-6
TGTGCCAGTAGTATCGCGGGGTCTAACTATGGCTACACCTTC	CASSIAGSNYGYTF	NA	NA	TRBV19	TRBJ1-2
TGTGCCAGCAGCCCCGGGACAGCTACCCAAGAGACCCAGTACTTC	CASSPGTATQETQYF	NA	TRBD1	TRBV7-9	TRBJ2-5
TGTGCCAGCAGTCCCGGGACAGCTCAGCCCCAGCATTTT	CASSPGTAQPQHF	once	TRBD1	TRBV6-5	TRBJ1-5
TGTGCCACCACCAACAGGGGCGCCGACACCGGGGAGCTGTTTTTT	CATTNRGADTGELFF	NA	TRBD1	TRBV19	TRBJ2-2
TGTGCCAGCAGCGTAGGACTAGCGGGAGGGCAATACAATGAGCAGTTCTTC	CASSVGLAGGQYNEQFF	NA	TRBD2	TRBV9	TRBJ2-1
TGTGCCAGCAGTTACTCCAGTGGGGCTCTGGGCTATGGCTACACCTTC	CASSYSSGALGYGYTF	NA	NA	TRBV6-6	TRBJ1-2
TGTGCCAGCAGTCCCCGGCCCGGGACAGGGGACACAGATACGCAGTATTTT	CASSPRPGTGDTDTQYF	NA	TRBD1	TRBV11-3	TRBJ2-3
TGTGCCAGCAGGGTGGACGCGGGGTTGATCACTGAAGCTTTCTTT	CASRVDAGLITEAFF	NA	NA	TRBV6-1	TRBJ1-1
TGTGCCAGCAGCCGACAGATAGCTAACTATGGCTACACCTTC	CASSRQIANYGYTF	NA	NA	TRBV2	TRBJ1-2
TGTGCCAGCAGCCTGGACAGGGTGAACACTGAAGCTTTCTTT	CASSLDRVNTEAFF	once	TRBD1	TRBV7-9	TRBJ1-1
TGTGCCAGCGGCCCGGGACTTAAAGAGACCCAGTACTTC	CASGPGLKETQYF	NA	NA	TRBV6-5	TRBJ2-5
TGTGCCATCAGTGAGTCGGGGCGAGGAAGCACCTTC	CAISESGRGSTF	NA	NA	TRBV10-3	TRBJ1-2
TGTGCCAGCAGTCTCTTGAGCAATGAGCAGTTCTTC	CASSLLSNEQFF	NA	NA	TRBV28	TRBJ2-1
TGTGCCAGTGCTGAAACAGACTCTGGAAACACCATATATTTT	CASAETDSGNTIYF	NA	NA	TRBV19	TRBJ1-3
TGCGCCAGCAGCGGGGCCTCATCCACTGAAGCTTTCTTT	CASSGASSTEAFF	NA	NA	TRBV5-1	TRBJ1-1
TGTGCCAGCAGCTTAGGGACATCCAGCAATCAGCCCCAGCATTTT	CASSLGTSSNQPQHF	NA	NA	TRBV11-2	TRBJ1-5
TGTGCCAGCAGTTTGACAGGGTATGGCTACACCTTC	CASSLTGYGYTF	few	TRBD1	TRBV28	TRBJ1-2
TGTGCCAGCAGTTCACGGGACAGGAAGGATTCACCCCTCCACTTT	CASSSRDRKDSPLHF	NA	TRBD1	TRBV6-5	TRBJ1-6
TGTGCCAGCAGCTTGGCCAGGGGGAATGGTTACGAGCAGTACTTC	CASSLARGNGYEQYF	NA	TRBD1	TRBV5-4	TRBJ2-7
TGTGCCAGCAGTGAACTAGCGGGGGGGCAAGAGACCCAGTACTTC	CASSELAGGQETQYF	NA	TRBD2	TRBV6-1	TRBJ2-5
TGTGCCAGTAGTACCACAGGGATAAAGACCCAGTACTTC	CASSTTGIKTQYF	NA	NA	TRBV19	TRBJ2-5
TGCAGCGTTGAAGTGACAGGGGATACCTACGAGCAGTACTTC	CSVEVTGDTYEQYF	NA	TRBD1	TRBV29-1	TRBJ2-7
TGTGCCAGCTCTTTCAGCAATCAGCCCCAGCATTTT	CASSFSNQPQHF	NA	NA	TRBV6-1	TRBJ1-5
TGTGCCAGCAGCCCATGGACAGAGACCCTACAAGAGACCCAGTACTTC	CASSPWTETLQETQYF	NA	NA	TRBV9	TRBJ2-5
TGTGCCAGCAGGGTGGGAGGCAATGAGCAGTTCTTC	CASRVGGNEQFF	NA	NA	TRBV6-6	TRBJ2-1
TGTGCCAGCAGCTTAAGGACGGGAGGTGGTGAGACCCAGTACTTC	CASSLRTGGGETQYF	NA	TRBD2	TRBV7-3	TRBJ2-5
TGCGCCAGCAGCCCAAGCACAGATACGCAGTATTTT	CASSPSTDTQYF	NA	NA	TRBV5-1	TRBJ2-3
TGTGCCAGTAGGACAGGCACAGGGCCCCAGCATTTT	CASRTGTGPQHF	NA	NA	TRBV19	TRBJ1-5
TGCGCCACCAATGAAGCTAGCGGACACACAGATACGCAGTATTTT	CATNEASGHTDTQYF	NA	TRBD2	TRBV5-1	TRBJ2-3
TGTGCCAGCAGTTTGAGCGGGTCCGAGCAGTACTTC	CASSLSGSEQYF	once	NA	TRBV28	TRBJ2-7
TGTGCCAGCAGCTTAGTACAGGTTGGGAACACTGAAGCTTTCTTT	CASSLVQVGNTEAFF	NA	NA	TRBV11-1	TRBJ1-1
TGTGCCAGCAGCTTTGATATTGGGGACAGGGACTTC	CASSFDIGDRDF	NA	TRBD1	TRBV5-4	TRBJ2-7
TGTGCCAGCAGCCAAGTTCCGGGAGGGGACACTGAAGCTTTCTTT	CASSQVPGGDTEAFF	NA	NA	TRBV4-2	TRBJ1-1
TGTGCCAGCAGCGTAGAGGACAGGGCGGAAGAGACCCAGTACTTC	CASSVEDRAEETQYF	NA	TRBD1	TRBV9	TRBJ2-5